This is a list of T cell receptor beta chains from one sample in a study of OX40 agonist ivuxolimab in advanced cancers. Assay used: immunoSEQ multiplex PCR; TCRdb lists only in-frame clones, some missing. The sample consists of 65,000 to 70,000 clones, roughly nine tenths of them appearing once. Sequenced here: CD4+ or CD8+ T cells sorted from blood, sampled in a trial of the OX40 agonist ivuxolimab. The receptor set was obtained from an adult with an advanced solid tumor such as melanoma, head and neck, liver or kidney cancer. The CDR3 runs from the conserved cysteine through the conserved F or W. Each record gives: D gene, J gene, clone size, V gene, CDR3 protein, CDR3 DNA. The D gene is left open where the match is weak. Size is stated for part of the rows, as once, few or many counts, or as a class when the clone is expanded.

TRBD1	TRBJ1-2	.	TRBV7-9	CASSLTGNGYTF	TGTGCCAGCAGCTTGACAGGGAATGGCTACACCTTC
TRBD2	TRBJ2-1	.	TRBV19	CASSYRLAGLYNEQFF	TGTGCCAGTAGTTACCGACTAGCGGGACTATACAATGAGCAGTTCTTC
TRBD1	TRBJ2-1	.	TRBV28	CASSLLGTGSHNEQFF	TGTGCCAGCAGTTTATTAGGGACAGGGTCCCACAATGAGCAGTTCTTC
.	TRBJ2-1	.	TRBV10-3	CAITIGSSSYNEQFF	TGTGCCATCACCATCGGGAGCAGCTCCTACAATGAGCAGTTCTTC
.	TRBJ2-2	.	TRBV5-5	CASSLGLPAGELFF	TGTGCCAGCAGCTTGGGACTCCCTGCCGGGGAGCTGTTTTTT
.	TRBJ2-7	.	TRBV2	CASSPGTYRSYEQYF	TGTGCCAGCAGTCCCGGGACTTACAGGTCCTACGAGCAGTACTTC
TRBD2	TRBJ2-5	.	TRBV27	CASSSLSSGQETQYF	TGTGCCAGCAGTTCCCTCTCTAGCGGCCAAGAGACCCAGTACTTC
.	TRBJ2-5	.	TRBV19	CASSIETQRQTQYF	TGTGCCAGTAGTATAGAAACCCAGCGGCAGACCCAGTACTTC
TRBD2	TRBJ2-3	.	TRBV6-5	CASSETSRRDTQYF	TGTGCCAGCAGCGAGACTAGCCGCCGGGATACGCAGTATTTT
TRBD2	TRBJ2-2	.	TRBV11-2	CASRGLAGARNTGELFF	TGTGCCAGCAGGGGCCTAGCGGGCGCCCGGAACACCGGGGAGCTGTTTTTT
TRBD1	TRBJ1-2	.	TRBV6-5	CASSKHQQGIGYTF	TGTGCCAGCAGTAAGCACCAACAGGGGATTGGCTACACCTTC
.	TRBJ1-2	.	TRBV25-1	CASSDPTEAANYGYTF	TGTGCCAGCAGTGATCCGACAGAGGCCGCTAACTATGGCTACACCTTC
TRBD2	TRBJ2-2	once	TRBV10-3	CAISELGAGGTGELFF	TGTGCCATCAGTGAGCTCGGAGCGGGAGGCACCGGGGAGCTGTTTTTT
.	TRBJ1-1	.	TRBV6-5	CASSYLGNTEAFF	TGTGCCAGCAGTTATTTGGGGAACACTGAAGCTTTCTTT
TRBD2	TRBJ2-3	.	TRBV7-8	CASSLGLAGGLYTDTQYF	TGTGCCAGCAGCCTTGGACTAGCGGGAGGGTTATACACAGATACGCAGTATTTT
.	TRBJ2-5	.	TRBV10-3	CAISDAGPGETQYF	TGTGCCATCAGTGACGCGGGACCCGGGGAGACCCAGTACTTC
TRBD2	TRBJ2-3	.	TRBV19	CASSRKRDWVGDTQYF	TGTGCCAGTAGTAGAAAGCGGGATTGGGTCGGAGATACGCAGTATTTT
TRBD1	TRBJ2-3	once	TRBV29-1	CSVGRTGTSTDTQYF	TGCAGCGTTGGGAGGACAGGAACTAGCACAGATACGCAGTATTTT
.	TRBJ1-5	.	TRBV11-2	CASRLPQHF	TGTGCCAGCCGCTTGCCCCAGCATTTT
.	TRBJ1-1	.	TRBV28	CASSPPGRGLNTEAFF	TGTGCCAGCAGTCCTCCCGGGCGGGGTTTGAACACTGAAGCTTTCTTT
TRBD2	TRBJ2-7	.	TRBV5-4	CASSLGLAGGVYEQYF	TGTGCCAGCAGCTTGGGACTAGCGGGAGGGGTGTACGAGCAGTACTTC
TRBD2	TRBJ2-7	.	TRBV28	CASSLWTGGRYEQYF	TGTGCCAGCAGTTTATGGACGGGAGGGCGATACGAGCAGTACTTC
TRBD1	TRBJ2-1	once	TRBV27	CASRRTGGRIDNEQFF	TGTGCCAGCAGACGAACAGGGGGGCGGATCGACAATGAGCAGTTCTTC
.	TRBJ2-7	.	TRBV5-1	CASSLLREGEQYF	TGCGCCAGCAGCTTGCTGCGGGAAGGTGAGCAGTACTTC
.	TRBJ2-3	.	TRBV5-4	CASSVGGISTDTQYF	TGTGCCAGCAGCGTTGGGGGAATTTCCACAGATACGCAGTATTTT
.	TRBJ1-6	.	TRBV19	CASRGENYNSPLHF	TGTGCCAGTAGGGGAGAGAACTATAATTCACCCCTCCACTTT
.	TRBJ2-5	.	TRBV6-6	CASSYLEPPETQYF	TGTGCCAGCAGTTACTTAGAGCCCCCGGAGACCCAGTACTTC
TRBD2	TRBJ2-7	.	TRBV7-6	CASSLAIGGGLDNFYEQYF	TGTGCCAGCAGCTTAGCAATCGGAGGGGGACTAGACAACTTCTACGAGCAGTACTTC
.	TRBJ2-1	.	TRBV19	CASSPRDLYNEQFF	TGTGCCAGTAGTCCCCGGGATCTCTACAATGAGCAGTTCTTC
.	TRBJ2-7	.	TRBV19	CASSPETHTYEQYF	TGTGCCAGTAGTCCGGAGACACACACCTACGAGCAGTACTTC
.	TRBJ2-2	.	TRBV19	CASFRGAGELFF	TGTGCCAGTTTCAGGGGAGCCGGGGAGCTGTTTTTT
TRBD2	TRBJ2-3	.	TRBV2	CASVPGRGTDTQYF	TGTGCCAGCGTTCCAGGGAGGGGCACAGATACGCAGTATTTT
.	TRBJ1-1	once	TRBV9	CASSVDMNTEAFF	TGTGCCAGCAGCGTGGATATGAACACTGAAGCTTTCTTT
TRBD1	TRBJ1-5	.	TRBV6-1	CASSFDRESNQPQHF	TGTGCCAGCAGTTTCGACAGGGAGAGCAATCAGCCCCAGCATTTT
.	TRBJ1-4	.	TRBV10-2	CASSAGDEKLFF	TGCGCCAGCAGCGCAGGGGATGAAAAACTGTTTTTT
TRBD2	TRBJ2-1	once	TRBV29-1	CSVEHSGLSSYEQFF	TGCAGCGTTGAACACTCGGGACTATCTTCCTATGAGCAGTTCTTC
.	TRBJ1-3	.	TRBV2	CASRPGTASGNTIYF	TGTGCCAGCAGGCCAGGGACGGCCTCTGGAAACACCATATATTTT
TRBD1	TRBJ2-6	.	TRBV18	CASSIQGAGANVLTF	TGTGCCAGCTCAATACAGGGGGCTGGGGCCAACGTCCTGACTTTC
.	TRBJ1-4	once	TRBV5-6	CASSLANRVEKLFF	TGTGCCAGCAGCTTGGCGAACAGGGTTGAAAAACTGTTTTTT
TRBD2	TRBJ2-1	.	TRBV6-4	CASSAEVAGASNEQFF	TGTGCCAGCAGTGCTGAGGTAGCGGGAGCGTCCAATGAGCAGTTCTTC
.	TRBJ2-3	.	TRBV9	CASSVVGAGTDTQYF	TGTGCCAGCAGCGTAGTCGGGGCCGGCACAGATACGCAGTATTTT
.	TRBJ1-1	.	TRBV28	CASSQGTEAFF	TGTGCCAGCAGTCAGGGCACTGAAGCTTTCTTT
.	TRBJ1-1	.	TRBV5-1	CASSLAEGYTEAFF	TGCGCCAGCAGCTTGGCAGAAGGGTACACTGAAGCTTTCTTT
TRBD2	TRBJ2-7	.	TRBV30	CAWNALSGWSYEQYF	TGTGCCTGGAACGCCCTTAGCGGGTGGTCCTACGAGCAGTACTTC
.	TRBJ2-1	.	TRBV6-4	CASSPSASSYNEQFF	TGTGCCAGCAGTCCTAGCGCCAGCTCCTACAATGAGCAGTTCTTC
.	TRBJ1-1	.	TRBV9	CANSVVADPRMNTEAFF	TGTGCCAACAGCGTAGTTGCGGACCCCAGAATGAACACTGAAGCTTTCTTT
.	TRBJ2-7	.	TRBV10-3	CAISEAGSHEQYF	TGTGCCATCAGTGAGGCAGGGTCCCACGAGCAGTACTTC
.	TRBJ1-3	.	TRBV29-1	CSVGTAGNTIYF	TGCAGCGTGGGGACTGCTGGAAACACCATATATTTT
.	TRBJ1-4	.	TRBV6-1	CASDRGGSNEKLFF	TGTGCCAGCGATAGGGGCGGAAGTAATGAAAAACTGTTTTTT
.	TRBJ2-1	.	TRBV6-5	CASSYGWGSYNEQFF	TGTGCCAGCAGTTACGGTTGGGGGAGTTACAATGAGCAGTTCTTC
TRBD2	TRBJ2-4	once	TRBV2	CASRNGLAEKNIQYF	TGTGCCAGCCGGAACGGACTAGCGGAGAAAAACATTCAGTACTTC
.	TRBJ1-2	.	TRBV28	CASRDDSYGYTF	TGTGCCAGCAGGGATGACAGCTATGGCTACACCTTC
.	TRBJ1-2	.	TRBV5-1	CASSGDRYGYTF	TGCGCCAGCAGCGGGGACCGATATGGCTACACCTTC
TRBD1	TRBJ2-6	.	TRBV7-7	CASSPRQGPTSGANVLTF	TGTGCCAGCAGCCCTCGACAGGGCCCAACCTCTGGGGCCAACGTCCTGACTTTC
.	TRBJ1-1	.	TRBV2	CASGSQLNTEAFF	TGTGCCAGCGGGAGCCAGTTGAACACTGAAGCTTTCTTT
.	TRBJ1-1	.	TRBV18	CARLPQGLWNTEAFF	TGTGCCAGGCTCCCTCAGGGATTGTGGAACACTGAAGCTTTCTTT
.	TRBJ1-6	.	TRBV27	CASSFVGESFSYSPLHF	TGTGCCAGCAGTTTCGTGGGGGAATCCTTTTCGTATTCACCCCTCCACTTT
TRBD2	TRBJ2-5	.	TRBV19	CASTRLAGEGTQYF	TGTGCCAGCACTCGACTAGCGGGAGAGGGGACCCAGTACTTC
TRBD1	TRBJ1-1	.	TRBV2	CASRGDRGPTEAFF	TGTGCCAGCAGGGGGGACAGGGGCCCCACTGAAGCTTTCTTT